This T cell receptor beta chain is drawn from a study of T cell responses to AZD1222 COVID-19 vaccine (dated by TCRdb to about 2021). At the level of the whole study: AZD1222 recipients with second doses at about 4 weeks or about 12 weeks were pooled, because spike-specific TCR depth and breadth did not differ between schedules. Enrollment into the trials was organized by age into subgroups of 18-55, 56-69 and 70-plus years, and those subgroups contained roughly 150, 30 and 60 TCR-sequenced participants, respectively. TCR sequencing covered 230 to 250 trial participants: 200 to 220 given two doses of AZD1222 and approximately 26 given two doses of MenACWY control vaccine.

Paper-wide results and their limitations: After two AZD1222 doses, spike-specific TCR breadth and depth were significantly higher than at day 0 and than in MenACWY recipients. In the small 56-69-year group, the increase in depth fell short of significance, most likely because of low power. The vaccine-associated CD4 TCRs covered the entire spike protein, and the dominant responses fell in regions 160-218 and 743-854. Conclusions about previously exposed vaccinees are limited because only a handful of AZD1222 recipients were SARS-CoV-2 seropositive at baseline. No day 14 peak-response samples were available, so repertoires were characterized only after the peak T cell response. Epitopes outside the regions mutated in the B.1.351 and B.1.1.7 variants were reportedly recognized by nearly half of the unique spike-specific TCRs. Participants were mostly white British and included more females than males, and it was suggested by the authors that clonal diversity may have been underestimated.

The CDR3, cysteine through phenylalanine, is 14 amino acids long. Left in the record is the CDR3 DNA by itself, 42 bases read in frame from the first base. V is trimmed back by 4 bases and J by 6 bases, and the junction contains 7 bases that no gene match accounts for. The CDR1 and CDR2 encoded by the germline V gene are SGHRS and YFSETQ. This clone showed up just once. Its antigen is unknown. There are no base qualities to consult, and no much larger clone falls within one base. In light of the paper, this sample's time point label describes: baseline before first vaccination. Vaccinee samples were obtained from the UK trials COV001 and COV002, which included a single-blind randomized controlled phase 2/3 trial of AZD1222 (ChAdOx1 nCoV-19) in healthy adults. For TCRbeta chain sequencing, PBMC samples were collected from trial participants at day 0 and at day 28 after the second dose. The CDR3 regions of human TCRbeta chains were analyzed by immunosequencing. The authors' pipeline ran thus. Repertoire TCRs were matched against a reference library of SARS-CoV-2-specific TCRs generated with the MIRA antigen-specificity platform. Breadth was defined as the fraction of unique TCRs that were SARS-CoV-2-associated. Depth was defined as the fraction of total T cells that were SARS-CoV-2-associated. Each spike-specific TCR was assigned to its reactive spike region and to a CD4 or CD8 class using the MIRA data. Log10-transformed breadth and depth values were compared by one-way ANOVA with Sidak's multiple comparisons tests. The source is immuneACCESS, and TCRdb retained only in-frame sequences with V and J called. Part of the clones is not carried over; for the studies checked, unresolved V genes explain less than half of this, and the remainder is unexplained. D and trimming were read from the DNA, whereas the V and J calls and clone size are those reported in that table. The table for this sample lists fewer than 150,000 clones; just over 85% of them were counted only once. 6.5% to 9.5% of the sample belongs to the ten largest clones.

The source was peripheral blood, collected on day 0 of AZD1222 vaccination. The receptor chain draws on TRBV5-1 and TRBJ1-5; 7 central bases correspond to TRBD1. The receptor comes from an adult in good health. The CDR3 protein: CASSTGQALQPQHF. The DNA sequence follows: TGCGCCAGCAGCACCGGACAGGCACTTCAGCCCCAGCATTTT.